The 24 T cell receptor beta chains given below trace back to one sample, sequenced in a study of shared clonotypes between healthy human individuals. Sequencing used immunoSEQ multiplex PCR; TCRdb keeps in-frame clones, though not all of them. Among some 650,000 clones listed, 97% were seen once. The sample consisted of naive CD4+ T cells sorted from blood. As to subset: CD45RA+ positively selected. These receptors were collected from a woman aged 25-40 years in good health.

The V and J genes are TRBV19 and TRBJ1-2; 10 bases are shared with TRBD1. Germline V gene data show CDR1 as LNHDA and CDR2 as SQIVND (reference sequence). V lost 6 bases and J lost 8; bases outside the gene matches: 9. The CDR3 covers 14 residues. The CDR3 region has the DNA TGTGCCAGTAGCTCCGGGACAGGGGTCGGAGGCTACACCTTC. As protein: CASSSGTGVGGYTF.

CDR3 protein: CASSYHRTLTTDTQYF. The CDR3 nucleotides read TGTGCCAGCAGTTACCACCGGACATTAACCACAGATACGCAGTATTTT. The V call is TRBV6-5, the J call TRBJ2-3, with D perhaps matching TRBD1 (5 bases). The V and J ends lost 2 bases and 2 bases respectively, with 14 bases between them. The CDR3 is 16 amino acids. The V gene's germline CDR1 is MNHEY and CDR2 SVGAGI.

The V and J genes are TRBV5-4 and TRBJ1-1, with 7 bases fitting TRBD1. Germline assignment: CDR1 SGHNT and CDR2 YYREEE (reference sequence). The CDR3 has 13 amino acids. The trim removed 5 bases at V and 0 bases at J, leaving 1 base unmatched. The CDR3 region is CASRGTVNTEAFF. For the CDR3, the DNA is TGTGCCAGCAGGGGGACAGTGAACACTGAAGCTTTCTTT.

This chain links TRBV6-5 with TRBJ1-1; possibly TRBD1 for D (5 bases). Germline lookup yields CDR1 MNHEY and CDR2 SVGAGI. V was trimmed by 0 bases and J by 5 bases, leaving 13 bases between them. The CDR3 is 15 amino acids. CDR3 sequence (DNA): TGTGCCAGCAGTTACTCAGGGGCCCTATTAACTGAAGCTTTCTTT. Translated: CASSYSGALLTEAFF.

CDR3 amino acids: CASSVARGGEQFF. The CDR3 DNA is TGTGCCAGCAGCGTAGCTCGAGGGGGGGAGCAGTTCTTC. The V call is TRBV9, the J call TRBJ2-1; D tentatively fits TRBD1 or TRBD2 (6 bases each). The V gene lost 0 bases and the J gene lost 10 bases, with 11 bases spanning the gap. CDR1 and CDR2 (germline): SGDLS, YYNGEE. This CDR3 spans 13 amino acids. Based on the CDR3 plus reference TRBV9 and TRBJ2-1, the full variable domain is DSGVTQTPKHLITATGQRVTLRCSPRSGDLSVYWYQQSLDQGLQFLIQYYNGEERAKGNILERFSAQQFPDLHSELNLSSLELGDSALYFCASSVARGGEQFFGPGTRLTVL.

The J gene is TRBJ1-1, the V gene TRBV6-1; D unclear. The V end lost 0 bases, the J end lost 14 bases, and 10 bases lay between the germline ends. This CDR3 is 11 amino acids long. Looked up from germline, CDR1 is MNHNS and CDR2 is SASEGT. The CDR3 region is CASSEAPTVFF. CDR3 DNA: TGTGCCAGCAGTGAAGCCCCGACCGTATTCTTT.

Here the CDR3 reads CASSSPVSEAFF. CDR3 bases: TGTGCCAGCAGCTCCCCCGTGTCTGAAGCTTTCTTT. The rearrangement uses TRBV7-9 and TRBJ1-1; D unclear. V was cut by 4 bases and J by 6 bases, with 9 bases left in between. This CDR3 region has 12 residues. The germline V gene encodes CDR1 SEHNR and CDR2 FQNEAQ (reference sequence). The whole variable domain, remainder taken from reference TRBV7-9 and TRBJ1-1, is DTGVSQNPRHKITKRGQNVTFRCDPISEHNRLYWYRQTLGQGPEFLTYFQNEAQLEKSRLLSDRFSAERPKGSFSTLEIQRTEQGDSAMYLCASSSPVSEAFFGQGTRLTVV.

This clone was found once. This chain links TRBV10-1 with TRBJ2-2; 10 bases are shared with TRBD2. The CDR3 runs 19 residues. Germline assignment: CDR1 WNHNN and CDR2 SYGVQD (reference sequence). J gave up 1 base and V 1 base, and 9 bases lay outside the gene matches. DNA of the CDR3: TGCGCCAGCAGTGAGTTTCGTGGGGGACTAGCGAGGAACACCGGGGAGCTGTTTTTT. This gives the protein CASSEFRGGLARNTGELFF.

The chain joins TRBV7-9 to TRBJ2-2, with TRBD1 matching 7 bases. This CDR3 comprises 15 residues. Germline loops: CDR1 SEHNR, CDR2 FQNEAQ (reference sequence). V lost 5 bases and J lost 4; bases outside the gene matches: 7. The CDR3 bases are TGTGCCAGCAGCCTTAAGGGACAGAGCACCGGGGAGCTGTTTTTT. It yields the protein CASSLKGQSTGELFF.

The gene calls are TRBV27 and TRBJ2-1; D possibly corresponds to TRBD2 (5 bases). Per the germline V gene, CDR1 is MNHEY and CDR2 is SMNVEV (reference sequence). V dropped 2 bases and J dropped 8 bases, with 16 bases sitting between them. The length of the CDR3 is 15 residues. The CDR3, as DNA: TGTGCCAGCAGTTTACTAGCTATCGGGTCGGATGAGCAGTTCTTC. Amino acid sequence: CASSLLAIGSDEQFF.

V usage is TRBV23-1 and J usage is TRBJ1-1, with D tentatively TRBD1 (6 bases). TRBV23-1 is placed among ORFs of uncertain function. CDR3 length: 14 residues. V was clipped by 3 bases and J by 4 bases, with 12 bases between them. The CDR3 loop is CASSQPGATTEAFF. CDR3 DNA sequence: TGCGCCAGCAGTCAGCCGGGGGCGACCACTGAAGCTTTCTTT.

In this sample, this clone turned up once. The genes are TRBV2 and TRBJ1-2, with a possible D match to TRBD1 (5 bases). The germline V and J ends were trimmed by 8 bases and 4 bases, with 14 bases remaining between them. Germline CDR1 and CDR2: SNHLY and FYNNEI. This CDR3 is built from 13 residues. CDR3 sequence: CASAGDRVYGYTF. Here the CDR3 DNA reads TGTGCCAGCGCGGGGGACCGAGTCTATGGCTACACCTTC.

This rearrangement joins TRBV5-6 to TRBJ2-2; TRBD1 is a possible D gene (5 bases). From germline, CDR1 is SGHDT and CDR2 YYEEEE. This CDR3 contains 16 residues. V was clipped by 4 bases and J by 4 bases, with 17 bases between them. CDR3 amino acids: CASSLLGQVSTGELFF. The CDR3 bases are TGTGCCAGCAGCCTTTTAGGACAAGTGTCCACCGGGGAGCTGTTTTTT.

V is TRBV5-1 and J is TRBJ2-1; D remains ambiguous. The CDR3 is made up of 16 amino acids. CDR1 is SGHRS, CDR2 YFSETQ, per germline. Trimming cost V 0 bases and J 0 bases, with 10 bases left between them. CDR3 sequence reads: CASSLAVSSSYNEQFF. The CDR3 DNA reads TGCGCCAGCAGCTTGGCCGTGAGCAGCTCCTACAATGAGCAGTTCTTC.

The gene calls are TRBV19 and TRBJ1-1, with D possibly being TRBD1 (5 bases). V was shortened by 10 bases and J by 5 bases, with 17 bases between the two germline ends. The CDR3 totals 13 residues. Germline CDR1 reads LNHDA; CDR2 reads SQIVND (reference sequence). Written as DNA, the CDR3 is TGTGCCACCGGGGGGACCACGGGGACTGAAGCTTTCTTT. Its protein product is CATGGTTGTEAFF.

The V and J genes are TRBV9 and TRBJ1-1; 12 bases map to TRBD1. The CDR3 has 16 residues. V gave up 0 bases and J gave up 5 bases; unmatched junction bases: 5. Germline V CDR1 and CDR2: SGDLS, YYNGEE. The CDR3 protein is CASSVVGTGGWTEAFF. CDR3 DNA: TGTGCCAGCAGCGTAGTGGGGACAGGGGGCTGGACTGAAGCTTTCTTT.

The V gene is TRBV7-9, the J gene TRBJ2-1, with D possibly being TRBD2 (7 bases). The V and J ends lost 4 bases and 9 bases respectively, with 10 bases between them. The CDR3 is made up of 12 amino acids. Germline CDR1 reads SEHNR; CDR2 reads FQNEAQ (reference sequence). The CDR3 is CASSSRGGEQFF. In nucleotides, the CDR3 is TGTGCCAGCAGCTCGAGGGGGGGTGAGCAGTTCTTC.

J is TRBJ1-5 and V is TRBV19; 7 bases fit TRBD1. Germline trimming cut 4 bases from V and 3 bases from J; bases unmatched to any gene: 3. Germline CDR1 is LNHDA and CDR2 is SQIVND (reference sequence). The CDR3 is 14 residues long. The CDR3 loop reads CASSSGTVNQPQHF. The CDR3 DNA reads TGTGCCAGTAGTAGTGGGACAGTCAATCAGCCCCAGCATTTT.

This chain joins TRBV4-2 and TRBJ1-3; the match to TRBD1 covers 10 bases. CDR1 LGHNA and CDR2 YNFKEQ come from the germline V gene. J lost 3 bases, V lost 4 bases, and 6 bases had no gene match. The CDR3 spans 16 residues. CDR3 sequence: CASSPRTGGDGNTIYF. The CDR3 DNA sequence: TGTGCCAGCAGCCCTAGGACAGGGGGGGATGGAAACACCATATATTTT.

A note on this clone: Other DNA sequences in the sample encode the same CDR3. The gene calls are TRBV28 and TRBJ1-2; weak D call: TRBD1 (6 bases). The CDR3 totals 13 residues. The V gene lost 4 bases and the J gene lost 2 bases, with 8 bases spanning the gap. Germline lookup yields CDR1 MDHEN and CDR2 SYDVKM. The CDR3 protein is CASSSDSNYGYTF. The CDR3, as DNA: TGTGCCAGCAGTTCGGACAGCAACTATGGCTACACCTTC.

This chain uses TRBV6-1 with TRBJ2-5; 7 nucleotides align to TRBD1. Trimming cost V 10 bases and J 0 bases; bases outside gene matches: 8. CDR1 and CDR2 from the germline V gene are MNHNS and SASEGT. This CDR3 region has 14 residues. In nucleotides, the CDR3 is TGTGCCATCTGCGACAGGGCGTACCAAGAGACCCAGTACTTC. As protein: CAICDRAYQETQYF.

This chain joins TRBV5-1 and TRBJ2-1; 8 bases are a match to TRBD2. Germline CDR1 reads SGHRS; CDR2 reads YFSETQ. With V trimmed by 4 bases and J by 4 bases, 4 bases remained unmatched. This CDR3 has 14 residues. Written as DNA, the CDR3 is TGCGCCAGCAGCGGGACTAGGATTTACAATGAGCAGTTCTTC. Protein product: CASSGTRIYNEQFF.

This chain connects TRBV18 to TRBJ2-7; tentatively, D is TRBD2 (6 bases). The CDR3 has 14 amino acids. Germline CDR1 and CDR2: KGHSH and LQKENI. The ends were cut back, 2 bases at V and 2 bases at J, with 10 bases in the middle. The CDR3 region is CASSPWGVPYEQYF. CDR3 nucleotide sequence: TGTGCCAGCTCACCATGGGGGGTACCCTACGAGCAGTACTTC.

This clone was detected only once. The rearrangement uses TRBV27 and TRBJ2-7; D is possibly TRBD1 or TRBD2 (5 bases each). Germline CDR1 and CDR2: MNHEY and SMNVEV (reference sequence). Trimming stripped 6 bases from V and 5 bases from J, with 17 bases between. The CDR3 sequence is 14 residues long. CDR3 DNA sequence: TGTGCCAGCAGCCCGGGGCCCGGCCCCCACGAGCAGTACTTC. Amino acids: CASSPGPGPHEQYF.